Listed below are T cell receptor beta chains from one sample, sequenced in a study of blood T cell repertoires in COVID-19. Here immunoSEQ multiplex PCR was the method, and the copy in TCRdb shows in-frame clones only, minus some. The data show 150,000 to 200,000 clones, with roughly nine tenths seen just once and around 6.5% held by the top ten. Sequenced: peripheral blood. The receptors stem from an elderly woman in a cohort sampled during active or convalescent COVID-19. The CDR3 runs from the conserved cysteine through the conserved F or W. A D gene is named only where the DNA matches it firmly. The listing skips clone size in some rows; elsewhere it reads once, few, many or a size class.

v_gene,j_gene,d_gene,abundance,CDR3aa,CDR3nt
TRBV5-6,TRBJ2-1,NA,NA,CASSLGVGPEQFF,TGTGCCAGCAGCTTGGGGGTGGGGCCCGAGCAGTTCTTC
TRBV24-1,TRBJ2-2,NA,NA,CATRQGSAGELFF,TGTGCCACCAGGCAGGGGAGCGCCGGGGAGCTGTTTTTT
TRBV7-5,TRBJ1-2,NA,NA,CARSGRDRVNYGYTF,TGTGCCAGAAGCGGCCGGGACAGGGTTAACTATGGCTACACCTTC
TRBV6-6,TRBJ2-7,NA,NA,CASSPRRQVSYEQYF,TGTGCCAGCAGTCCCCGGAGACAGGTCTCCTACGAGCAGTACTTC
TRBV24-1,TRBJ2-1,NA,NA,CATSPLTYNEQFF,TGTGCCACCAGCCCCTTGACTTACAATGAGCAGTTCTTC
TRBV3-1/TRBV3-2,TRBJ2-1,TRBD2,NA,CASSPPDSGGSGQFF,TGTGCCAGCAGCCCTCCGGACTCGGGGGGTTCTGGGCAGTTCTTC
TRBV4-2,TRBJ2-1,NA,NA,CASSQGSIRSQQFF,TGTGCCAGCAGCCAAGGGTCGATCCGGAGTCAGCAGTTCTTC
TRBV27,TRBJ1-4,TRBD1,few,CASSSGQGYEKLFF,TGTGCCAGCAGTTCAGGACAGGGATATGAAAAACTGTTTTTT
TRBV3-1/TRBV3-2,TRBJ1-3,NA,NA,CASSQRLDGTIYF,TGTGCCAGCAGCCAGAGGCTCGACGGTACCATATATTTT
TRBV5-4,TRBJ2-4,NA,NA,CASSLAGPAQNIQYF,TGTGCCAGCAGCTTGGCAGGGCCCGCTCAAAACATTCAGTACTTC
TRBV3-1/TRBV3-2,TRBJ2-1,TRBD2,NA,CASRRTSGGAVYEQFF,TGTGCCAGCAGACGTACTAGCGGGGGGGCCGTGTATGAGCAGTTCTTC
TRBV5-4,TRBJ1-6,NA,few,CASSLGLADTYNSPLHF,TGTGCCAGCAGCTTGGGTCTGGCAGACACATATAATTCACCCCTCCACTTT
TRBV27,TRBJ1-2,NA,NA,CASSSSQDYGYTF,TGTGCCAGCAGTTCGTCCCAGGACTATGGCTACACCTTC
TRBV6-2/TRBV6-3,TRBJ2-1,NA,NA,CASSYQLGRNEQFF,TGTGCCAGCAGTTATCAATTGGGGAGGAATGAGCAGTTCTTC
TRBV28,TRBJ1-2,TRBD1,NA,CASNPTGLGYTF,TGTGCCAGCAACCCGACAGGGTTGGGCTACACCTTC
TRBV27,TRBJ2-1,NA,NA,CASSLSGSYNEQFF,TGTGCCAGCAGTTTGTCAGGCTCCTACAATGAGCAGTTCTTC
TRBV7-6,TRBJ2-7,TRBD1,NA,CASSLGWTGVTYEQYF,TGTGCCAGCAGCTTAGGCTGGACAGGGGTGACCTACGAGCAGTACTTC
TRBV15,TRBJ1-4,NA,NA,CATRPGTTATNEKLFF,TGTGCCACCAGACCGGGGACAACTGCAACTAATGAAAAACTGTTTTTT
TRBV6-1,TRBJ1-2,NA,few,CASSEQTDYGYTF,TGTGCCAGCAGTGAACAGACAGACTATGGCTACACCTTC
TRBV29-1,TRBJ1-5,NA,NA,CSVQGMGQPQHF,TGCAGCGTCCAGGGTATGGGTCAGCCCCAGCATTTT
TRBV3-1/TRBV3-2,TRBJ1-1,NA,NA,CASSQDSYTGEAFF,TGTGCCAGCAGCCAAGATAGTTATACAGGGGAAGCTTTCTTT
TRBV11-2,TRBJ1-2,NA,NA,CASSTNNRDGYTF,TGTGCCAGCAGCACGAACAACAGGGATGGCTACACCTTC
TRBV15,TRBJ2-1,NA,few,CATRRGGEVNNEQFF,TGTGCCACCAGGAGAGGGGGGGAAGTGAACAATGAGCAGTTCTTC
TRBV2,TRBJ1-2,NA,NA,CASTGGGYGYTF,TGTGCCAGCACCGGGGGGGGGTATGGCTACACCTTC
TRBV19,TRBJ2-3,TRBD1,NA,CASSIASGGQTGRTDTQYF,TGTGCCAGTAGTATAGCCTCCGGCGGGCAGACAGGGCGTACAGATACGCAGTATTTT
TRBV4-2,TRBJ1-2,NA,NA,CASSQVGGDGYTF,TGTGCCAGCAGCCAAGTAGGGGGGGATGGCTACACCTTC
TRBV11-2,TRBJ1-1,NA,NA,CASSLPGRTEAFF,TGTGCCAGCAGCTTACCAGGGAGGACTGAAGCTTTCTTT
TRBV5-6,TRBJ1-1,TRBD1,NA,CASSRTGRTEAFF,TGTGCCAGCAGCCGGACAGGGCGCACTGAAGCTTTCTTT
TRBV3-1/TRBV3-2,TRBJ2-2,TRBD1,NA,CASSRGTGAPAKGELFF,TGTGCCAGCAGCCGCGGGACAGGGGCTCCGGCGAAGGGGGAGCTGTTTTTT
TRBV3-1/TRBV3-2,TRBJ2-2,TRBD2,NA,CASSQESAGGPGELFF,TGTGCCAGCAGCCAAGAATCGGCGGGAGGGCCCGGGGAGCTGTTTTTT
TRBV4-1,TRBJ1-2,TRBD1,NA,CASSQDGTVHGYTF,TGCGCCAGCAGCCAAGATGGGACAGTCCATGGCTACACCTTC
TRBV10-3,TRBJ2-5,TRBD2,once,CAISDSRGGNRETQYF,TGTGCCATCAGTGATTCGCGGGGGGGGAATAGAGAGACCCAGTACTTC
TRBV18,TRBJ2-3,TRBD2,few,CASSPTSGGVTDTQYF,TGTGCCAGCTCACCGACTAGCGGGGGGGTCACAGATACGCAGTATTTT
TRBV7-2,TRBJ2-7,NA,NA,CASSPSYEQYF,TGTGCCAGCAGCCCATCCTACGAGCAGTACTTC
TRBV28,TRBJ2-7,NA,few,CASSFRARYEQYF,TGTGCCAGCAGTTTTCGCGCCCGCTACGAGCAGTACTTC
TRBV24-1,TRBJ2-3,NA,NA,CATSDFSRTDTQYF,TGTGCCACCAGTGATTTTTCGCGAACAGATACGCAGTATTTT
TRBV18,TRBJ2-5,TRBD1,NA,CASSPGTGQQETQYF,TGTGCCAGCTCACCAGGGACAGGTCAGCAAGAGACCCAGTACTTC
TRBV19,TRBJ2-7,NA,once,CASSIFFRASSYEQYF,TGTGCCAGTAGTATCTTCTTCAGGGCGAGCTCCTACGAGCAGTACTTC
TRBV10-3,TRBJ1-1,NA,NA,CAISAGQLNTEAFF,TGTGCCATCAGTGCCGGACAACTGAACACTGAAGCTTTCTTT
TRBV27,TRBJ2-7,NA,NA,CASTTLSGAGLHEQYF,TGTGCCAGCACAACCCTCTCTGGGGCAGGGCTCCACGAGCAGTACTTC
TRBV4-2,TRBJ2-1,TRBD2,NA,CASSPARGAGGISYNEQFF,TGTGCCAGCAGCCCTGCACGTGGAGCGGGAGGTATCTCCTACAATGAGCAGTTCTTC
TRBV7-2,TRBJ1-5,TRBD1,NA,CASSLARQGWQPQHF,TGTGCCAGCAGCTTAGCCAGACAGGGGTGGCAGCCCCAGCATTTT
TRBV11-2,TRBJ2-1,TRBD2,once,CASSLGGLRERYEQFF,TGTGCCAGCAGCTTAGGGGGCCTGCGGGAGAGGTATGAGCAGTTCTTC